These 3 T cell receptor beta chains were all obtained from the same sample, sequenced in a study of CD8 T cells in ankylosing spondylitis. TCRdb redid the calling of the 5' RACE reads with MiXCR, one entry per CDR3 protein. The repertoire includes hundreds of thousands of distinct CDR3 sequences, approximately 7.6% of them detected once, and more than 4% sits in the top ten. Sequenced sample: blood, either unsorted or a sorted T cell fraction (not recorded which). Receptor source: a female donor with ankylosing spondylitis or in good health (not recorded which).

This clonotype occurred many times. For the CDR3, the DNA is TGCAGTGCTAGACCCCTTAGCGGGAGGCCCGCGAACACCGGGGAGCTGTTTTTT. It translates to CSARPLSGRPANTGELFF. The rearrangement uses TRBV20-1 and TRBJ2-2; 10 nucleotides align to TRBD2. V shed 2 bases and J 0 bases; nucleotides not matched to a gene: 9. This CDR3 comprises 18 residues. Per the germline V gene, CDR1 is DFQATT and CDR2 is SNEGSKA (reference sequence).

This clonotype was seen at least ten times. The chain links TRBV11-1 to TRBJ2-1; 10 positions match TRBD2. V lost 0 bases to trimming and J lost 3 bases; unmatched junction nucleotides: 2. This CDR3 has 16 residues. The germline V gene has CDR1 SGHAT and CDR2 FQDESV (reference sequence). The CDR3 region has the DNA TGTGCCAGCAGCTTAGCGGCTAGCGGGAGCTACAATGAGCAGTTCTTC. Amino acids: CASSLAASGSYNEQFF. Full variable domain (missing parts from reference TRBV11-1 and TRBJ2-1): EAEVAQSPRYKITEKSQAVAFWCDPISGHATLYWYRQILGQGPELLVQFQDESVVDDSQLPKDRFSAERLKGVDSTLKIQPAELGDSAMYLCASSLAASGSYNEQFFGPGTRLTVL.

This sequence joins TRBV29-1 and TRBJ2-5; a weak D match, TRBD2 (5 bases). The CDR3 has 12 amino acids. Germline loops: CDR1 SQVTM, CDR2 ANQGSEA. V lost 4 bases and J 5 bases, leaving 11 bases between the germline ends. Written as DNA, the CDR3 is TGCAGCGTTGGGAGGAGACTGGAGACCCAGTACTTC. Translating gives CSVGRRLETQYF. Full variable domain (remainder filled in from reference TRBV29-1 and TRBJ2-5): SAVISQKPSRDICQRGTSLTIQCQVDSQVTMMFWYRQQPGQSLTLIATANQGSEATYESGFVIDKFPISRPNLTFSTLTVSNMSPEDSSIYLCSVGRRLETQYFGPGTRLLVL.